The 16 T cell receptor beta chains presented below share a single source sample, sequenced in a study of blood T cells in healthy people across ages. Primed by a sample-barcoded 5' primer and a J-beta primer mix, a second PCR proceeded for roughly 6 to 12 cycles. TCRdb analysed the 5' RACE reads with MiXCR anew, one entry per CDR3 protein. The sample records 1,500,000 or so distinct CDR3 sequences, roughly 43% being singletons. The sample comprised blood. All receptors come from a woman aged 18-29 years in good health.

The CDR3 nucleotides read TGTGCCAGCAGAAGAAGGACGGGGTACGATGAGCAGTTCTTC. Protein product: CASRRRTGYDEQFF. The chain carries TRBV3-1 and TRBJ2-1, with D tentatively TRBD2 (5 bases). V was pared by 6 bases and J by 8 bases, with 17 bases between. The CDR3 totals 14 residues. Per germline, CDR1 LGHDT and CDR2 YNNKEL (reference sequence).

The V and J genes are TRBV15 and TRBJ1-2; 10 nucleotides align to TRBD1. Unmatched junction bases numbered 19, after V lost 3 bases and J lost 3 bases. CDR3 size: 20 residues. Germline V gene lookup returns CDR1 LNHNV and CDR2 YYDKDF (reference sequence). CDR3 in DNA: TGTGCCACCAGCAGTATCTACTCCCGGGACAGGGGCCCTCTCTACTATGGCTACACCTTC. Residues: CATSSIYSRDRGPLYYGYTF.

The chain carries TRBV12-3 or TRBV12-4 and TRBJ1-2; D is possibly TRBD1 (5 bases). Trimming removed 2 bases from V and 4 bases from J, with 11 bases in between. This CDR3 region has 14 residues. CDR3 residues: CASSLNRTIYGYTF. In DNA form, the CDR3 reads TGTGCCAGCAGTTTAAACAGGACAATCTATGGCTACACCTTC.

V is TRBV12-3 or TRBV12-4 and J is TRBJ1-2, with a tentative D call TRBD1 (6 bases). This CDR3 is 14 amino acids long. Trimming removed 5 bases from V and 7 bases from J, with 17 bases in between. This chain's CDR3 is CASSVRGDSGGYTF. Here the CDR3 DNA reads TGTGCCAGCAGTGTCAGGGGTGATTCAGGTGGCTACACCTTC.

The sample holds many counts of this clonotype. The chain carries TRBV25-1 and TRBJ2-1; 7 nucleotides match TRBD1. The V gene end was trimmed by 5 bases and the J gene end by 6 bases; junction bases not matched to a gene: 16. The V gene's germline CDR1 is MGHDK and CDR2 SYGVNS. The CDR3 totals 17 residues. The CDR3 DNA reads TGTGCCAGCAGTACGACCACAGGGGATGGGGTACGCAATGAGCAGTTCTTC. Protein sequence: CASSTTTGDGVRNEQFF.

This clonotype was seen a few times. The V call is TRBV7-2, the J call TRBJ1-2, with unresolved D. This CDR3 has 15 amino acids. Trimming stripped 1 base from V and 0 bases from J, with 9 bases between. Germline V gene data show CDR1 as SGHTA and CDR2 as FQGNSA. CDR3 residues: CASSLDRNPNYGYTF. The CDR3 coding sequence is TGTGCCAGCAGCTTAGACCGAAATCCTAACTATGGCTACACCTTC.

There are many counts of this clonotype. V gene TRBV7-9 combines with J gene TRBJ1-2; a possible D gene is TRBD1 (6 bases). Trimming shortened V by 6 bases and J by 1 base, and 9 bases separated the two germline ends. Germline V CDR1 and CDR2: SEHNR, FQNEAQ (reference sequence). The CDR3 contains 13 residues. CDR3 DNA: TGTGCCAGCAGGAGGGACAATAACTATGGCTACACCTTC. It translates to CASRRDNNYGYTF.

This clonotype came up a few times. The rearrangement joins TRBV6-5 to TRBJ2-5; no definite D call. V lost 7 bases and J 5 bases, leaving 14 bases between the germline ends. The V gene's germline CDR1 is MNHEY and CDR2 SVGAGI. The CDR3 is 13 amino acids. CDR3 region: CASTNPIRETQYF. CDR3 in DNA: TGTGCCAGCACTAATCCAATTCGGGAGACCCAGTACTTC.

The rearrangement links TRBV7-9 to TRBJ2-5, with TRBD2 identical over 7 bases. V lost 7 bases and J lost 2; bases outside the gene matches: 7. Germline lookup yields CDR1 SEHNR and CDR2 FQNEAQ (reference sequence). The CDR3 loop spans 14 amino acids. The CDR3: CASKAGGEQETQYF. The CDR3 DNA sequence: TGTGCCAGCAAAGCTGGGGGGGAGCAAGAGACCCAGTACTTC.

The chain is built from TRBV4-3 and TRBJ1-4, with D unresolved. This CDR3 contains 14 residues. V lost 0 bases, J lost 8 bases, and 10 bases lay in between. Germline V gene lookup returns CDR1 LGHNA and CDR2 YSLEER. The CDR3 loop is CASSQEFTAEKLFF. The CDR3 DNA sequence: TGCGCCAGCAGCCAAGAGTTCACAGCCGAAAAACTGTTTTTT.

This clonotype showed up just a few times. The chain is built from TRBV5-5 and TRBJ2-7, with D unresolved. This CDR3 contains 13 residues. Trimming shortened V by 1 base and J by 5 bases, and 10 bases separated the two germline ends. Germline V gene data show CDR1 as SGHKS and CDR2 as YYEKEE (reference sequence). CDR3 in amino acids: CASSLWQSHEQYF. The CDR3 nucleotides are TGTGCCAGCAGCTTGTGGCAAAGCCACGAGCAGTACTTC.

A word on this clonotype: A junction boundary mismatches the germline segment, possibly from a read error. The rearrangement links TRBV30 to TRBJ2-1; D remains unclear. CDR1 is GTSNPN and CDR2 is SVGIG in the germline V gene (reference sequence). The CDR3 sequence is 11 residues long. CDR3 region: CARSGDNEQFF. In nucleotides, the CDR3 is TGTGCCCGGAGTGGTGATAATGAGCAGTTCTTC. The whole variable domain, remainder taken from reference TRBV30 and TRBJ2-1, is SQTIHQWPATLVQPVGSPLSLECTVEGTSNPNLYWYRQAAGRGLQLLFYSVGIGQISSEVPQNLSASRPQDRQFILSSKKLLLSDSGFYLCARSGDNEQFFGPGTRLTVL.

The table lists this clonotype with a few counts. The V call is TRBV20-1, the J call TRBJ2-1; TRBD1 matches at 8 bases. The CDR3 spans 14 residues. Germline V gene lookup returns CDR1 DFQATT and CDR2 SNEGSKA (reference sequence). V dropped 5 bases and J dropped 4; count of bases not matched to a gene: 7. CDR3 loop: CSAERQGSYNEQFF. In DNA, the CDR3 is TGCAGTGCTGAGCGACAGGGGTCATACAATGAGCAGTTCTTC.

The genes are TRBV18 and TRBJ2-1, with 7 bases aligning to TRBD1. Germline assignment: CDR1 KGHSH and CDR2 LQKENI. The ends lost 3 bases at V and 8 bases at J; junction bases unmatched: 13. CDR3 length: 16 amino acids. The CDR3 protein is CASSPPRGGMMDEQFF. The DNA for the CDR3 is TGTGCCAGCTCACCCCCAAGAGGGGGCATGATGGATGAGCAGTTCTTC.

This clonotype was detected a few times. The genes are TRBV5-1 and TRBJ2-1; the D is unclear. CDR3 length: 13 amino acids. CDR1 SGHRS and CDR2 YFSETQ come from the germline V gene. V was pared by 7 bases and J by 5 bases, with 13 bases between. The DNA of the CDR3 is TGCGCCAGCGGCCCAACTATGGACAATGAGCAGTTCTTC. It translates to CASGPTMDNEQFF. Full variable domain (missing parts from reference TRBV5-1 and TRBJ2-1): KAGVTQTPRYLIKTRGQQVTLSCSPISGHRSVSWYQQTPGQGLQFLFEYFSETQRNKGNFPGRFSGRQFSNSRSEMNVSTLELGDSALYLCASGPTMDNEQFFGPGTRLTVL.

There are a few counts of this clonotype. This sequence joins TRBV5-1 and TRBJ2-1, with 8 bases identical to TRBD2. The CDR3 spans 16 residues. The germline V gene has CDR1 SGHRS and CDR2 YFSETQ. After removal of 0 bases from V and 6 bases from J, the junction contained 8 bases not matched to a gene. CDR3 nucleotide sequence: TGCGCCAGCAGCTTGGCCGGGACTAGTCGTGTCAATGAGCAGTTCTTC. Its translation is CASSLAGTSRVNEQFF.